This T cell receptor beta chain was sequenced in a study of response to subunit inactivated influenza vaccine. Whole-study findings and limits: Authors suggested few new T cells are recruited by each seasonal influenza vaccination.

MiXCR, run by TCRdb on the RT-PCR reads, gives a single entry per CDR3 protein. The sample gives roughly 570,000 distinct CDR3 sequences, 12% to 15% of which show up once; around 10% is in the top ten. This clonotype was counted between two and nine times. Antigen unknown. The input for sequencing was PBMCs from blood, taken roughly 12 days after vaccination. The clonotype was recovered from a man in his forties or fifties who received an inactivated influenza vaccine.

The CDR3 bases are TGTGCCAGCAGTCCTCCCGGGACAGGGAACATTCAGTACTTC. This sequence encodes CASSPPGTGNIQYF. The V call is TRBV28, the J call TRBJ2-4, with TRBD1 matching over 9 bases. CDR1 is MDHEN, CDR2 SYDVKM, per germline. The V segment lost 5 bases and the J segment 7 bases; nucleotides outside the gene matches: 6. This CDR3 contains 14 residues.